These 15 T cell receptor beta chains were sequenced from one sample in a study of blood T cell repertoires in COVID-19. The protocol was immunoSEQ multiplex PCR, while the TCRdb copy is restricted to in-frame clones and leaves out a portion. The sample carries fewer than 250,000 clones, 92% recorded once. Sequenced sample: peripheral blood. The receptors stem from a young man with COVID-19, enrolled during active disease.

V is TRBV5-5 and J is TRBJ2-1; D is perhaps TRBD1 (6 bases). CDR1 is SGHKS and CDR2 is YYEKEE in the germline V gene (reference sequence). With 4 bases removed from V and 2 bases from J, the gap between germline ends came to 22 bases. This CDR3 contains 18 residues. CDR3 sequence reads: CASSRWGSQGITYNEQFF. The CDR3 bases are TGTGCCAGCAGCCGATGGGGGTCCCAGGGGATTACCTACAATGAGCAGTTCTTC.

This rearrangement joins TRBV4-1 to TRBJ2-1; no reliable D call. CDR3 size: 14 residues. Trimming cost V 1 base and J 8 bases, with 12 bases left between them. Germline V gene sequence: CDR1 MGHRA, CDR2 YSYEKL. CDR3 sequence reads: CASSQGSMSDEQFF. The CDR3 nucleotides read TGCGCCAGCAGCCAAGGTTCGATGAGTGATGAGCAGTTCTTC.

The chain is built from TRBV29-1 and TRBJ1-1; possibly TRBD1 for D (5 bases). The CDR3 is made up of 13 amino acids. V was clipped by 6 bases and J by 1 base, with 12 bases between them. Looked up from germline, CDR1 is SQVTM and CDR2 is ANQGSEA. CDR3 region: CSVQDRGNTEAFF. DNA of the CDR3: TGCAGCGTCCAAGACAGAGGGAACACTGAAGCTTTCTTT.

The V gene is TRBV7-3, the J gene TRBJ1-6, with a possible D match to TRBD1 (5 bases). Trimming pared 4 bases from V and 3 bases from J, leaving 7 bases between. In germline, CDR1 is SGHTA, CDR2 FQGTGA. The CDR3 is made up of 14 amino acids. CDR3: CASSSDSYNSPLHF. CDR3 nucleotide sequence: TGTGCCAGCAGCTCAGACAGCTATAATTCACCCCTCCACTTT. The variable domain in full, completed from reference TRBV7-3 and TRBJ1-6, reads GAGVSQTPSNKVTEKGKYVELRCDPISGHTALYWYRQSLGQGPEFLIYFQGTGAADDSGLPNDRFFAVRPEGSVSTLKIQRTERGDSAVYLCASSSDSYNSPLHFGNGTRLTVT.

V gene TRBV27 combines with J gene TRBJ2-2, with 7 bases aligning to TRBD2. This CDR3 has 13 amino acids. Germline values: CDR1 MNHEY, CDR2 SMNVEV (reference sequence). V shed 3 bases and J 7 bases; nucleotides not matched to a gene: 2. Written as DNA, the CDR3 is TGTGCCAGCAGTTTCTCGGGGGGCGGGGAGCTGTTTTTT. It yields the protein CASSFSGGGELFF.

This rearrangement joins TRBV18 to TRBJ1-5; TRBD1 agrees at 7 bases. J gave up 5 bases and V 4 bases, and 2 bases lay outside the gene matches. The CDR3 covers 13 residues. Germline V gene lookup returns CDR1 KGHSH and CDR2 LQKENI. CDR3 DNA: TGTGCCAGCTCACACAGGGGCCATCAGCCCCAGCATTTT. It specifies CASSHRGHQPQHF.

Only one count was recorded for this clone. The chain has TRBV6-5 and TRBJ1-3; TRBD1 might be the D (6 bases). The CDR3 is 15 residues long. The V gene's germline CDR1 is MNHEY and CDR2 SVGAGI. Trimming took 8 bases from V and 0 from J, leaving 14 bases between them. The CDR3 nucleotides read TGTGCCAGCGGACTAGGGGGGGGCTCTGGAAACACCATATATTTT. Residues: CASGLGGGSGNTIYF.

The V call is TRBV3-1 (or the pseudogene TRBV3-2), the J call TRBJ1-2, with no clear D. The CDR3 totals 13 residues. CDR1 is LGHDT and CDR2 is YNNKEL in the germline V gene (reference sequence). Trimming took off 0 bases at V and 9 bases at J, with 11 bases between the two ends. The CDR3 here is CASSQDSLRSYTF. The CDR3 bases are TGTGCCAGCAGCCAAGATAGTTTGAGGAGCTACACCTTC.

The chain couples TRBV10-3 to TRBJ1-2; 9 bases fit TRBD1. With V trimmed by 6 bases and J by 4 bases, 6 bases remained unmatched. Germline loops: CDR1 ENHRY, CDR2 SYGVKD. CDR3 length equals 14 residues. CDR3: CAIRGDREIYGYTF. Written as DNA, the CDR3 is TGTGCCATCAGGGGGGACAGGGAGATCTATGGCTACACCTTC.

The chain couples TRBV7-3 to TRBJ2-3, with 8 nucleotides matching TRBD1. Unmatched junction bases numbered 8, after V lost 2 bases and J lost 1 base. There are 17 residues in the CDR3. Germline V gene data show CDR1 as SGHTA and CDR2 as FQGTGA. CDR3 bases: TGTGCCAGCAGCTTAGACCCCCAGGGGGCCGGCACAGATACGCAGTATTTT. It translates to CASSLDPQGAGTDTQYF.

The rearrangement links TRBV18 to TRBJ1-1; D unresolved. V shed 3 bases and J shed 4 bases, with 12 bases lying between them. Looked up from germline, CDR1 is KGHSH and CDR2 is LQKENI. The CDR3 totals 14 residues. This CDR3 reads CASSPLEGSTEAFF. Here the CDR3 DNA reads TGTGCCAGCTCACCTCTAGAGGGTTCCACTGAAGCTTTCTTT.

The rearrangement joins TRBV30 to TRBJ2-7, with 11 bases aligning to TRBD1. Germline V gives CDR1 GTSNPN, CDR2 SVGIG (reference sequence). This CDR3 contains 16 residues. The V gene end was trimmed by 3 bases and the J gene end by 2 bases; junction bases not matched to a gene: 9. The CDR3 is CAWSLRPGQGAYEQYF. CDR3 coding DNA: TGTGCCTGGAGCTTACGCCCGGGACAGGGGGCCTACGAGCAGTACTTC.

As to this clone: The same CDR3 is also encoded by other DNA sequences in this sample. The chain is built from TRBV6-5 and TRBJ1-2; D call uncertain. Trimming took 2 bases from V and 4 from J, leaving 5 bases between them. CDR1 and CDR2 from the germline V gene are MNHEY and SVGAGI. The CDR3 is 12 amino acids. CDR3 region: CASSYSGYGYTF. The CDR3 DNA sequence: TGTGCCAGCAGTTACAGCGGCTATGGCTACACCTTC.

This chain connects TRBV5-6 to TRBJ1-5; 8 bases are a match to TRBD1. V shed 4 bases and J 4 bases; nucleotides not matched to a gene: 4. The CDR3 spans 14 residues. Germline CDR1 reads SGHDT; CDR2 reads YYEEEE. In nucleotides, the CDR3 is TGTGCCAGCAGCCTCACAGGGGGGAATCAGCCCCAGCATTTT. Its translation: CASSLTGGNQPQHF. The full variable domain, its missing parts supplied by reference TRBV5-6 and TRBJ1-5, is DAGVTQSPTHLIKTRGQQVTLRCSPKSGHDTVSWYQQALGQGPQFIFQYYEEEERQRGNFPDRFSGHQFPNYSSELNVNALLLGDSALYLCASSLTGGNQPQHFGDGTRLSIL.

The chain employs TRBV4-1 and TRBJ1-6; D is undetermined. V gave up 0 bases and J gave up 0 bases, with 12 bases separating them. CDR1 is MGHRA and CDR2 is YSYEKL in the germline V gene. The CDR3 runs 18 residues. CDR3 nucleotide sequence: TGCGCCAGCAGCCAAGATTCGCCCGTTAGCTCCTATAATTCACCCCTCCACTTT. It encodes CASSQDSPVSSYNSPLHF.